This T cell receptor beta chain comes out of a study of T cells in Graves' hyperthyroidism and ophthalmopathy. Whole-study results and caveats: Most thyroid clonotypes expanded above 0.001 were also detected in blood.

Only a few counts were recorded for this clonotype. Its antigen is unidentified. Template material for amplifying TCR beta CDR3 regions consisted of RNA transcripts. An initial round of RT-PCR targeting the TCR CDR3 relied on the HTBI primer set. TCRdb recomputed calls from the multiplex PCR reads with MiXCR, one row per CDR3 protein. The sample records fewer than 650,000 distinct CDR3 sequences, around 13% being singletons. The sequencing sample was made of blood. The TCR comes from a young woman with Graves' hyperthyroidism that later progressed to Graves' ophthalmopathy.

CDR3 nucleotide sequence: TGCGCCAGCGAAATCACAGGGCACACCGGGGAGCTGTTTTTT. Translation: CASEITGHTGELFF. The chain links TRBV5-1 to TRBJ2-2; possibly TRBD1 for D (6 bases). V was cut by 7 bases and J by 3 bases, with 13 bases left in between. Germline V gives CDR1 SGHRS, CDR2 YFSETQ. This CDR3 is built from 14 residues.